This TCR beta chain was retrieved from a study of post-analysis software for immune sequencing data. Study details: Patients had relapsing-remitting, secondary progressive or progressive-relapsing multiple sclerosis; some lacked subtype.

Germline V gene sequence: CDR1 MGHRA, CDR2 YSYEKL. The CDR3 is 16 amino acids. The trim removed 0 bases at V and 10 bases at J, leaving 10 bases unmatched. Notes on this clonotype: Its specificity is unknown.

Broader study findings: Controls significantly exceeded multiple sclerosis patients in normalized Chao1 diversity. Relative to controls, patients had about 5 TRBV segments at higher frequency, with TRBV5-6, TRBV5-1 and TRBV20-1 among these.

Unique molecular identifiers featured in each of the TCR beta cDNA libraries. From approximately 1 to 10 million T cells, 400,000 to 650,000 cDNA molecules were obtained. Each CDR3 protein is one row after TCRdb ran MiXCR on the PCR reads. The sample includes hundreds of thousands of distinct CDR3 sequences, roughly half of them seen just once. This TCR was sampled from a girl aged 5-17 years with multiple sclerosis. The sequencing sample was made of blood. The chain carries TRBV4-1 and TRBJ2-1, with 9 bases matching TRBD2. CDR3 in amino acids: CASSQENSGRSREQFF. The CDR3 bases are TGCGCCAGCAGCCAAGAAAATAGCGGGAGATCACGAGAGCAGTTCTTC.